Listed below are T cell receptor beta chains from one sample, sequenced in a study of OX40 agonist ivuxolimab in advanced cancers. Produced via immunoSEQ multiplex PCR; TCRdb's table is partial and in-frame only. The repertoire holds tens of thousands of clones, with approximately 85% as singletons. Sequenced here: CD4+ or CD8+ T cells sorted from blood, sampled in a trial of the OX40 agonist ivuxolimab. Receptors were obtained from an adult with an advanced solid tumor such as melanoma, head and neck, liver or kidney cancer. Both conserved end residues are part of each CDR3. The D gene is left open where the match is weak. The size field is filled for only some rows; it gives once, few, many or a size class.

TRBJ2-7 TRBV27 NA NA CASSFASGPYYEQYF TGTGCCAGCAGTTTCGCTTCGGGGCCCTACTACGAGCAGTACTTC
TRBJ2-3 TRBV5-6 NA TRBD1 CASSSGQASTDTQYF TGTGCCAGCAGCTCGGGACAGGCTAGCACAGATACGCAGTATTTT
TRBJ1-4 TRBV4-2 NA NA CASSPNGEVTNEKLFF TGTGCCAGCAGCCCCAACGGGGAGGTTACTAATGAAAAACTGTTTTTT
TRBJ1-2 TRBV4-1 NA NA CASSPNQKGMDYGYTF TGCGCCAGCAGCCCCAATCAGAAAGGGATGGACTATGGCTACACCTTC
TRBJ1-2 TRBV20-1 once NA CSARAFYGYTF TGCAGTGCTAGAGCTTTCTATGGCTACACCTTC
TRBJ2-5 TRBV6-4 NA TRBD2 CASSPLFTSGQETQYF TGTGCCAGCAGTCCCCTCTTTACTAGCGGCCAAGAGACCCAGTACTTC
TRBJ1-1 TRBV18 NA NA CASSPRRDMNTEAFF TGTGCCAGCTCACCACGGCGGGACATGAACACTGAAGCTTTCTTT
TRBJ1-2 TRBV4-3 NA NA CASSQDQVGRTAGGMGGYTF TGCGCCAGCAGCCAAGATCAAGTCGGGCGGACCGCTGGCGGGATGGGTGGCTACACCTTC
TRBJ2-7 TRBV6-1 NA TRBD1 CATAGTAIYEQYF TGTGCCACCGCCGGGACAGCGATCTACGAGCAGTACTTC
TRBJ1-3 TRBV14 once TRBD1 CASSHRTGVSGNTIYF TGTGCCAGCAGCCATAGGACAGGAGTCTCTGGAAACACCATATATTTT
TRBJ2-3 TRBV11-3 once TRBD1 CASSFSGTGYTDTQYF TGTGCCAGCAGCTTCTCCGGGACAGGTTACACAGATACGCAGTATTTT
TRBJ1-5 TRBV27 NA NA CASGSNQPQHF TGTGCCAGTGGAAGCAATCAGCCCCAGCATTTT
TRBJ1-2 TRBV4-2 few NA CASSQVDYGYTF TGTGCCAGCAGCCAAGTTGACTATGGCTACACCTTC
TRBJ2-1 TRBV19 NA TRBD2 CASSMGLASSYNEQFF TGTGCCAGTAGTATGGGACTAGCGAGCTCCTACAATGAGCAGTTCTTC
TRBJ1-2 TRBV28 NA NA CASSGEGLDYGYTF TGTGCCAGCAGCGGGGAGGGGTTGGACTATGGCTACACCTTC
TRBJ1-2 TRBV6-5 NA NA CASSPSGGSGYTF TGTGCCAGCAGCCCTTCGGGGGGCTCTGGCTACACCTTC
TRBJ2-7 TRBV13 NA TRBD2 CASSWNGGSSYEQYF TGTGCCAGCAGCTGGAACGGGGGGAGCTCCTACGAGCAGTACTTC
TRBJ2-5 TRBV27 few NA CASSFTGLVATQYF TGTGCCAGCAGTTTTACAGGGCTGGTCGCGACCCAGTACTTC
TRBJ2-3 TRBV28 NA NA CASSLPGAVDTQYF TGTGCCAGCAGTTTACCGGGAGCTGTAGATACGCAGTATTTT
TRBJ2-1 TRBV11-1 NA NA CASSSLGTPVHDEQFF TGTGCCAGCAGCTCCCTGGGGACCCCGGTGCATGATGAGCAGTTCTTC
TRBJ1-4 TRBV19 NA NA CASSARDSRSEKLFF TGTGCCAGTAGTGCCCGTGACAGCCGCAGTGAAAAACTGTTTTTT
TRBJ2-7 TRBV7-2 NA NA CASSSVRARGEYF TGTGCCAGCAGCTCAGTCCGGGCCCGCGGTGAGTACTTC
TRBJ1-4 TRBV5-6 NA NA CASSFRSGANEKLFF TGTGCCAGCAGCTTTCGGTCCGGGGCTAATGAAAAACTGTTTTTT
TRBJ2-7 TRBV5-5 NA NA CASSPRGRDYEQYF TGTGCCAGCAGCCCCCGGGGCAGGGACTACGAGCAGTACTTC
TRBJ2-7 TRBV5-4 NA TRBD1 CASSIDRAYEQYF TGTGCCAGCAGCATAGACAGGGCATACGAGCAGTACTTC
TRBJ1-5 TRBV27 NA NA CASGTGGGNQPQHF TGTGCCAGCGGAACAGGAGGAGGCAATCAGCCCCAGCATTTT
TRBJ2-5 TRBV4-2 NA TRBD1 CASSQIQGAGETQYF TGTGCCAGCAGCCAAATACAGGGGGCGGGGGAGACCCAGTACTTC
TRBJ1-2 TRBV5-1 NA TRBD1 CASSLGRGLDGYTF TGCGCCAGCAGCTTAGGCAGGGGGCTTGACGGCTACACCTTC
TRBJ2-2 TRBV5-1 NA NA CASSRGTQANTGELFF TGCGCCAGCAGCCGCGGGACGCAAGCGAACACCGGGGAGCTGTTTTTT
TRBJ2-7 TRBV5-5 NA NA CASSGILYEQYF TGTGCCAGCAGCGGGATCTTGTACGAGCAGTACTTC
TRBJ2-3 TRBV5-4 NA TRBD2 CASSLYLAGGTDTQYF TGTGCCAGCAGCTTGTACCTAGCGGGAGGCACAGATACGCAGTATTTT
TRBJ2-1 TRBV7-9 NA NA CASSLADLTNEQFF TGTGCCAGCAGCTTAGCCGACCTAACCAATGAGCAGTTCTTC
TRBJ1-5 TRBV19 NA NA CASTRADYSNQPQHF TGTGCCAGTACGAGGGCAGATTATAGCAATCAGCCCCAGCATTTT
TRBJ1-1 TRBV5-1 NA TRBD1 CASSLGSGQGGTEAFF TGCGCCAGCAGCTTGGGATCGGGACAGGGAGGAACTGAAGCTTTCTTT
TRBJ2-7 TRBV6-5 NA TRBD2 CASSLAGGLYEQYF TGTGCCAGCAGTCTAGCGGGAGGGCTATACGAGCAGTACTTC
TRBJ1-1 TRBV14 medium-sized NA CASSPGSRTEAFF TGTGCCAGCAGCCCCGGATCGAGGACTGAAGCTTTCTTT
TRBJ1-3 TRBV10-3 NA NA CASLRVSGNTIYF TGTGCCAGCCTCAGGGTGTCCGGAAACACCATATATTTT
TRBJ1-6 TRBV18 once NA CASSPLVDSPLHF TGTGCCAGCTCACCGTTGGTAGATTCACCCCTCCACTTT
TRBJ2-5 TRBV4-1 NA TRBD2 CASSSGLAGLLLGETQYF TGCGCCAGCAGCTCGGGACTAGCGGGACTCCTTCTGGGAGAGACCCAGTACTTC
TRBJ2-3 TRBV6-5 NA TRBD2 CASSAEAGGIDTQYF TGTGCCAGCAGTGCCGAGGCGGGAGGGATAGATACGCAGTATTTT
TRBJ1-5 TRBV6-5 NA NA CASSYSWDPDQPQHF TGTGCCAGCAGTTACTCATGGGACCCGGATCAGCCCCAGCATTTT
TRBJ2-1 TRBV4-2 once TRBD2 CASSPNHGTSDEQFF TGTGCCAGCAGCCCCAACCACGGGACTAGCGATGAGCAGTTCTTC
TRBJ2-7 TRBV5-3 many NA CASSLEGITYEQYF TGTGCCAGCAGCTTGGAAGGCATCACCTACGAGCAGTACTTC
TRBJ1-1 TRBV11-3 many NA CASSLVMPGCNTEAFF TGTGCCAGCAGCTTAGTCATGCCAGGCTGTAACACTGAAGCTTTCTTT
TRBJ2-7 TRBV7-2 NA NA CASSQWGGPSYEQYF TGTGCCAGCAGCCAATGGGGGGGCCCCTCCTACGAGCAGTACTTC
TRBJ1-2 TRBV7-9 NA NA CASSLVLGGANYGYTF TGTGCCAGCAGCTTAGTGCTGGGGGGGGCTAACTATGGCTACACCTTC
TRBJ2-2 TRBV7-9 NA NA CASSLGSGELFF TGTGCCAGCAGCTTGGGGAGCGGGGAGCTGTTTTTT
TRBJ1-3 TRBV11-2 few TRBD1 CASSLGGQGVSGNTIYF TGTGCCAGCAGCTTAGGGGGACAGGGCGTCTCTGGAAACACCATATATTTT
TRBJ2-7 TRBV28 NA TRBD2 CASSLPPGLAGSYEQYF TGTGCCAGCAGCCTCCCCCCCGGACTAGCGGGTTCCTACGAGCAGTACTTC
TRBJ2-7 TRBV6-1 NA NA CASGGGSYEQYF TGTGCCAGTGGGGGCGGCTCCTACGAGCAGTACTTC
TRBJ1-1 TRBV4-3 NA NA CASSQDPVQATEAFF TGCGCCAGCAGCCAAGACCCCGTGCAGGCGACAGAAGCTTTCTTT
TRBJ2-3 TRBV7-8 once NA CASSSRSSLLTDTQYF TGTGCCAGCAGCTCCCGATCTAGTTTACTCACAGATACGCAGTATTTT
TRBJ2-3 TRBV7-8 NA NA CASSPETASTDTQYF TGTGCCAGCAGCCCAGAAACAGCGAGCACAGATACGCAGTATTTT
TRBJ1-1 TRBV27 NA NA CASSPVGATNTEAFF TGTGCCAGCAGTCCCGTTGGGGCAACGAACACTGAAGCTTTCTTT
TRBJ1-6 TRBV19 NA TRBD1 CASRPGTGLYNSPLHF TGTGCCAGTAGACCCGGGACAGGACTTTATAATTCACCCCTCCACTTT
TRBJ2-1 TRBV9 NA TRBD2 CASGSGSSGNNEQFF TGTGCCAGCGGAAGCGGGAGCTCCGGGAACAATGAGCAGTTCTTC
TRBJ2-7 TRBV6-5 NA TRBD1 CASGTGDYPYF TGTGCCAGTGGGACAGGGGATTATCCGTACTTC
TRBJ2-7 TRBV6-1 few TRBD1 CASSGGSYEQYF TGTGCCAGCTCAGGGGGCTCCTACGAGCAGTACTTC